This record concerns one T cell receptor (beta chain) sequence. Trimming cost V 4 bases and J 4 bases, with 8 bases left between them. Germline lookup yields CDR1 MDHEN and CDR2 SYDVKM. The CDR3 totals 13 residues. Here immunoSEQ multiplex PCR was the method, and the copy in TCRdb shows in-frame clones only, minus some. The repertoire holds about 80,000 clones, with about 91% as singletons. The entry originates in a study of blood T cell repertoires in COVID-19. Sequenced: peripheral blood. The rearrangement uses TRBV28 and TRBJ1-5; the D gene is possibly TRBD1 (5 bases). The TCR sequence derives from a woman of 80 years or more with acute or convalescent COVID-19. CDR3: CASSSQVNQPQHF. The DNA for the CDR3 is TGTGCCAGCAGTTCACAGGTTAATCAGCCCCAGCATTTT.